Below are 14 T cell receptor beta chains sequenced from a single sample in a study of shared clonotypes between healthy human individuals. Positive CCR7 selection of CD45RO-negative cells yielded the naive CD8 cells, and terminally differentiated effector memory CD45RA+ cells were excluded. The table came from immunoSEQ multiplex PCR; TCRdb's copy has only in-frame clones and leaves some out. The repertoire includes 2 million to 2.5 million clones, 85% to 95% of them detected once, and about 1.5% sits in the top ten. The sequencing input was naive CD8+ T cells from PBMCs. These receptors originate from a young man in good health. Some clones in this sample may be carry-over from other donors' samples.

Comments on this clone: At the DNA level, this CDR3 is encoded by other sequences in the same sample as well. The rearrangement joins TRBV27 to TRBJ1-5, with D perhaps matching TRBD1 (5 bases). V dropped 1 base and J dropped 1 base, with 8 bases sitting between them. There are 15 residues in the CDR3. Germline V gene data show CDR1 as MNHEY and CDR2 as SMNVEV (reference sequence). CDR3 loop: CASSLLAGSNQPQHF. CDR3 coding DNA: TGTGCCAGCAGTTTATTAGCAGGGAGCAATCAGCCCCAGCATTTT.

This clone showed up just once. This rearrangement joins TRBV25-1 to TRBJ2-5; weak D call: TRBD2 (5 bases). The CDR3 loop spans 15 amino acids. Trimming cost V 6 bases and J 1 base, with 15 bases left between them. Germline CDR1 reads MGHDK; CDR2 reads SYGVNS. CDR3 amino acids: CASRATRGPQETQYF. CDR3 DNA: TGTGCCAGCAGGGCTACTAGAGGCCCCCAAGAGACCCAGTACTTC.

The chain carries TRBV13 and TRBJ2-7; D possibly matches TRBD1 or TRBD2 (5 bases each). V lost 5 bases and J lost 2, with 16 bases in between. Germline V gene data show CDR1 as PRHDT and CDR2 as FYEKMQ (reference sequence). The CDR3 sequence is 15 residues long. DNA of the CDR3: TGTGCCAGCAGCAACCTTGGGACCCACCCCTACGAGCAGTACTTC. This gives the protein CASSNLGTHPYEQYF. Together with reference TRBV13 and TRBJ2-7, the CDR3 gives the full variable domain: AAGVIQSPRHLIKEKRETATLKCYPIPRHDTVYWYQQGPGQDPQFLISFYEKMQSDKGSIPDRFSAQQFSDYHSELNMSSLELGDSALYFCASSNLGTHPYEQYFGPGTRLTVT.

The rearrangement uses TRBV9 and TRBJ2-7, with 10 bases aligning to TRBD2. CDR1 and CDR2 from the germline V gene are SGDLS and YYNGEE. V gave up 0 bases and J gave up 5 bases; unmatched junction bases: 11. The CDR3 has 17 amino acids. The CDR3 here is CASSVARTSGTPHEQYF. The CDR3 DNA reads as TGTGCCAGCAGCGTAGCGCGGACTAGCGGAACCCCACACGAGCAGTACTTC.

The chain combines TRBV5-1 with TRBJ2-5; possibly TRBD2 for D (6 bases). The CDR3 is 15 amino acids. Germline lookup yields CDR1 SGHRS and CDR2 YFSETQ. V lost 4 bases and J 3 bases, leaving 16 bases between the germline ends. CDR3 nucleotide sequence: TGCGCCAGCAGCCCTCTGGGGGGTCGGAAAGAGACCCAGTACTTC. This sequence encodes CASSPLGGRKETQYF.

The chain links TRBV11-3 to TRBJ2-5; D unclear. Germline V gives CDR1 SGHNT, CDR2 YENEEA. The CDR3 runs 13 residues. The V gene lost 7 bases and the J gene lost 0 bases, with 9 bases spanning the gap. In DNA form, the CDR3 reads TGTGCCAGCAAAGCGCGAGACCAAGAGACCCAGTACTTC. This gives the protein CASKARDQETQYF. Full variable domain (remainder filled in from reference TRBV11-3 and TRBJ2-5): EAGVVQSPRYKIIEKKQPVAFWCNPISGHNTLYWYLQNLGQGPELLIRYENEEAVDDSQLPKDRFSAERLKGVDSTLKIQPAELGDSAVYLCASKARDQETQYFGPGTRLLVL.

V gene TRBV11-2 combines with J gene TRBJ2-5; 9 positions match TRBD1. V lost 5 bases and J lost 4; bases outside the gene matches: 11. The CDR3 has 16 residues. The germline gives CDR1 SGHAT, CDR2 FQNNGV. Here the CDR3 reads CASSLYPGQGGETQYF. Here the CDR3 DNA reads TGTGCCAGCAGCCTATATCCGGGACAGGGAGGAGAGACCCAGTACTTC.

The chain uses TRBV11-2 and TRBJ1-2, with 7 bases lining up with TRBD1. V shed 1 base and J 5 bases; nucleotides not matched to a gene: 7. The CDR3 runs 15 residues. The V gene's germline CDR1 is SGHAT and CDR2 FQNNGV. The CDR3 DNA sequence: TGTGCCAGCAGCTTAGTTGGCAGGGGGGGGTATGGCTACACCTTC. This codes for CASSLVGRGGYGYTF.

The count of this clone is one. The rearrangement uses TRBV29-1 and TRBJ1-1; D is unresolved. V was shortened by 8 bases and J by 3 bases, with 16 bases between the two germline ends. CDR3 size: 13 residues. The V gene's germline CDR1 is SQVTM and CDR2 ANQGSEA. CDR3 protein: CSIPPRFDTEAFF. As DNA, the CDR3 is TGCAGCATCCCACCGAGGTTCGACACTGAAGCTTTCTTT. Full variable domain (missing parts from reference TRBV29-1 and TRBJ1-1): SAVISQKPSRDICQRGTSLTIQCQVDSQVTMMFWYRQQPGQSLTLIATANQGSEATYESGFVIDKFPISRPNLTFSTLTVSNMSPEDSSIYLCSIPPRFDTEAFFGQGTRLTVV.

The CDR3 nucleotides read TGTGCCAGCAGTTTGCCCCCCTCGGACCGGCGGTGGTATGGCTACACCTTC. This gives the protein CASSLPPSDRRWYGYTF. The V gene is TRBV27, the J gene TRBJ1-2; D ambiguous. Deletions cut 3 bases from V and 5 bases from J, with 22 bases between. Germline assignment: CDR1 MNHEY and CDR2 SMNVEV (reference sequence). The CDR3 has 17 residues.

This rearrangement joins TRBV27 to TRBJ2-7; maybe TRBD2 (6 bases). Germline V gives CDR1 MNHEY, CDR2 SMNVEV (reference sequence). The V gene lost 5 bases and the J gene lost 3 bases, with 20 bases spanning the gap. The CDR3 sequence is 16 residues long. The chain's CDR3 is CASSPSVGGAVYEQYF. CDR3 DNA: TGTGCCAGCAGTCCTTCTGTCGGAGGGGCCGTCTACGAGCAGTACTTC.

This chain joins TRBV7-9 and TRBJ2-7; 12 bases are shared with TRBD2. Germline V CDR1 and CDR2: SEHNR, FQNEAQ (reference sequence). This CDR3 is 16 amino acids long. The trim removed 5 bases at V and 4 bases at J, leaving 9 bases unmatched. CDR3: CASSLPKTSGSYEQYF. CDR3 bases: TGTGCCAGCAGCCTTCCGAAGACTAGCGGGAGTTACGAGCAGTACTTC.

The J gene is TRBJ2-7, the V gene TRBV27, with 7 bases identical to TRBD1. Losses at the gene ends were 5 bases for V and 6 bases for J; bases not matched to a gene: 10. Germline V gene data show CDR1 as MNHEY and CDR2 as SMNVEV (reference sequence). CDR3 length: 14 amino acids. The CDR3 sequence: CASSHTGAASEQYF. CDR3 nucleotides: TGTGCCAGCAGTCACACAGGGGCCGCCAGCGAGCAGTACTTC.

This chain connects TRBV28 to TRBJ2-1, with a possible D match to TRBD2 (6 bases). This CDR3 region has 15 residues. Trimming took off 6 bases at V and 5 bases at J, with 17 bases between the two ends. The germline CDR1 and CDR2 sequences are MDHEN and SYDVKM. The CDR3 nucleotides are TGTGCCAGCAGCATGTCCGGGAGTCTCGACAATGAGCAGTTCTTC. Translation: CASSMSGSLDNEQFF. Looking up the rest from reference TRBV28 and TRBJ2-1 gives the full variable domain: DVKVTQSSRYLVKRTGEKVFLECVQDMDHENMFWYRQDPGLGLRLIYFSYDVKMKEKGDIPEGYSVSREKKERFSLILESASTNQTSMYLCASSMSGSLDNEQFFGPGTRLTVL.